This is a list of T cell receptor beta chains from one sample in a study of blood T cell repertoires in COVID-19. Sequencing used immunoSEQ multiplex PCR; TCRdb keeps in-frame clones, though not all of them. Of around 500,000 clones listed, approximately 90% are singletons. The sample taken for sequencing was PBMCs or T cells enriched from blood (not recorded which). The origin of the receptors is a woman aged 55-75 years who had recovered from COVID-19. The CDR3 runs from the conserved cysteine through the conserved F or W. A D gene is named only where the DNA matches it firmly. Where a row states a size, it is once, few, many or the class of an expanded clone; other rows omit it.

abundance,d_gene,j_gene,v_gene,CDR3nt,CDR3aa
-,TRBD1,TRBJ1-2,TRBV19,TGTGCCAGTAGGACCGGGACAGCTGACCTATACACCTTC,CASRTGTADLYTF
-,-,TRBJ1-1,TRBV15,TGTGCCACCAGCGACCAGGGGATCGGGAACACTGAAGCTTTCTTT,CATSDQGIGNTEAFF
few,TRBD1,TRBJ1-5,TRBV2,TGTGCCAGCAGTGCCGGGACAGGGGTGAGCAATCAGCCCCAGCATTTT,CASSAGTGVSNQPQHF
-,TRBD1,TRBJ1-1,TRBV12-3/TRBV12-4,TGTGCCAGCAGTTTCCCGGGACAGGGCGCCACGTTT,CASSFPGQGATF
few,-,TRBJ1-2,TRBV4-2,TGTGCCAGCAGCCAAGTGAGAGGAGTAAACTATGGCTACACCTTC,CASSQVRGVNYGYTF
once,-,TRBJ1-5,TRBV6-5,TGTGCCTCCCAGGCAGGGTCTGGCAATCAGCCCCAGCATTTT,CASQAGSGNQPQHF
once,TRBD2,TRBJ2-3,TRBV19,TGTGCCAGTCGTAGCGGGGGGATCACAGATACGCAGTATTTT,CASRSGGITDTQYF
-,-,TRBJ1-4,TRBV7-9,TGTGCCAGCAGCCAGACAGGTATCCGTGAAAAACTGTTTTTT,CASSQTGIREKLFF
once,-,TRBJ1-1,TRBV12-3/TRBV12-4,TGTGCCAGCAGTTTACGGGACAACCTTGAAGCTTTCTTT,CASSLRDNLEAFF
-,-,TRBJ1-6,TRBV19,TGTGCCAGTAGTCCCCAGGGAGGTGATTCACCCCTCCACTTT,CASSPQGGDSPLHF
-,TRBD2,TRBJ2-1,TRBV4-2,TGTGCCAGCAGCCAACCTAGCGGGGGGGGCCCCGGTATAGAGCAGTTCTTC,CASSQPSGGGPGIEQFF
once,-,TRBJ2-1,TRBV4-2,TGTGCCAGCAGCCCGAGCGATTTCACCTACAATGAGCAGTTCTTC,CASSPSDFTYNEQFF
-,TRBD1,TRBJ1-1,TRBV5-1,TGCGCCAGCAGCGTTGACAGGGTAACTGAAGCTTTCTTT,CASSVDRVTEAFF
-,-,TRBJ2-2,TRBV2,TGTGCCAGCAGTTCACAGCACACCGGGGAGCTGTTTTTT,CASSSQHTGELFF
-,-,TRBJ2-5,TRBV24-1,TGTGCCACCAGTGCCCGGGGACAAGAGACCCAGTACTTC,CATSARGQETQYF
-,TRBD1,TRBJ1-1,TRBV4-1,TGCGCCAGCAGCCGAACAGGGGTTCGGACTGAAGCTTTCTTT,CASSRTGVRTEAFF
once,TRBD1,TRBJ2-3,TRBV5-1,TGCGCCAGCACATGGGACAGTCCTAGCACAGATACGCAGTATTTT,CASTWDSPSTDTQYF
-,TRBD1,TRBJ2-3,TRBV10-3,TGTGCCATCTTGGACAGGGAGGGCACAGATACGCAGTATTTT,CAILDREGTDTQYF
once,-,TRBJ1-6,TRBV19,TGTGCCAGTCGGTCTAGTTGGGACAACTATTCACCCCTCCACTTT,CASRSSWDNYSPLHF
-,-,TRBJ1-5,TRBV7-2,TGTGCCAGCAGCGTCGAAGCCGGTGAGAATCAGCCCCAGCATTTT,CASSVEAGENQPQHF
-,TRBD1,TRBJ2-3,TRBV5-1,TGCGCCAGCAGCTTGGGGACAGGGACAGATACGCAGTATTTT,CASSLGTGTDTQYF
-,TRBD1,TRBJ1-1,TRBV5-1,TGCGCCAGCAGCTTGAGACAGGGGGCCGGGGACACTGAAGCTTTCTTT,CASSLRQGAGDTEAFF
once,-,TRBJ1-1,TRBV30,TGTGCCTGGAGTGAGCCTCCAGGCTTGAACACTGAAGCTTTCTTT,CAWSEPPGLNTEAFF
-,TRBD1,TRBJ1-2,TRBV5-1,TGCGCCAGCAGCGTCCGGGACAGCTCCTATGGCTACACCTTC,CASSVRDSSYGYTF
-,TRBD1,TRBJ1-6,TRBV27,TGTGCCAGCAGTTTTGGCCGTGGGACAGGGCCTAATTCACCCCTCCACTTT,CASSFGRGTGPNSPLHF
-,-,TRBJ1-3,TRBV19,TGTGCCAGTACTTTCTCTGGAAACACCATATATTTT,CASTFSGNTIYF
once,TRBD1,TRBJ1-6,TRBV5-1,TGCGCCAGCACCAGGGGGTCCTATAATTCACCCCTCCACTTT,CASTRGSYNSPLHF
-,TRBD1,TRBJ2-1,TRBV7-9,TGTGCCAGCAGCTTGAGGGGACAGCTACTTCGGGGCTACAATGAGCAGTTCTTC,CASSLRGQLLRGYNEQFF
-,-,TRBJ2-3,TRBV19,TGTGCCAGTAGAGAGGCGGGACAGCCTACAGATACGCAGTATTTT,CASREAGQPTDTQYF
few,TRBD2,TRBJ2-1,TRBV4-1,TGCGCCAGCAGCCACATAGGACTAGCGGGGGGCCGATCCTACAATGAGCAGTTCTTC,CASSHIGLAGGRSYNEQFF
-,-,TRBJ1-2,TRBV3-1/TRBV3-2,TGTGCCAGCAGCTTAAGACACAGATACACCTTC,CASSLRHRYTF
-,-,TRBJ2-7,TRBV7-9,TGTGCCAGCAGCCCTCGACAGGCCTTCGCCGAGCAGTACTTC,CASSPRQAFAEQYF
-,-,TRBJ2-1,TRBV7-2,TGTGCCAGCAGCCTGAGGGGGGGTACAGTATACAATGAGCAGTTCTTC,CASSLRGGTVYNEQFF
-,-,TRBJ2-7,TRBV21-1,TGTGCCAGCAGCAAATGCCCAGGGGGATCCTACGAGCAGTACTTC,CASSKCPGGSYEQYF
-,TRBD2,TRBJ2-1,TRBV5-4,TGTGCCAGCAGCTCCCCTAGCGGGGCGTACAATGAGCAGTTCTTC,CASSSPSGAYNEQFF
-,-,TRBJ1-2,TRBV5-4,TGTGCCAGCACCGAAGGGGCCTTGCAGAACTATGGCTACACCTTC,CASTEGALQNYGYTF
-,TRBD2,TRBJ2-1,TRBV6-5,TGTGCCAGCAGTTACTCGGGGACTAGCGGTCATGAGCAGTTCTTC,CASSYSGTSGHEQFF
-,-,TRBJ2-1,TRBV9,TGTGCCAGCAACAGGCCTCCGGGCAATGAGCAGTTCTTC,CASNRPPGNEQFF
-,-,TRBJ1-1,TRBV4-1,TGCGCCAGCAGCCAAGGGATGAAAGGGAGTCATGAAGCTTTCTTT,CASSQGMKGSHEAFF
few,TRBD1,TRBJ2-1,TRBV5-1,TGCGCCAGCAGTCGTGAGGGACAGGGAGGGGGTGAGCAGTTCTTC,CASSREGQGGGEQFF
-,-,TRBJ2-2,TRBV13,TGTGCCAGCAGCACGCGACGGGTTCCGAACACCGGGGAGCTGTTTTTT,CASSTRRVPNTGELFF
-,-,TRBJ2-1,TRBV18,TGTGCCAGCTCACCCCTGGGGAGCAGCTCCTACAATGAGCAGTTCTTC,CASSPLGSSSYNEQFF
-,TRBD1,TRBJ2-7,TRBV7-2,TGTGCCAGCAGCGGCGCCGGGACAGGGGAGTACGAGCAGTACTTC,CASSGAGTGEYEQYF
once,-,TRBJ2-5,TRBV29-1,TGCAGCGGTACAGGGAAAGAGACCCAGTACTTC,CSGTGKETQYF
-,TRBD1,TRBJ1-6,TRBV6-1,TGTGCCAGCAGTGAAGCGCCCGGAACAGGGGGTAATTCACCCCTCCACTTT,CASSEAPGTGGNSPLHF
-,TRBD1,TRBJ1-3,TRBV9,TGTGCCAGCAGCCTGGGACAGCTGATCTCTGGAAACACCATATATTTT,CASSLGQLISGNTIYF
-,-,TRBJ1-3,TRBV4-1,TGCGCCAGCAGCCAAGTTCCCATAGAGAGAAACACCATATATTTT,CASSQVPIERNTIYF